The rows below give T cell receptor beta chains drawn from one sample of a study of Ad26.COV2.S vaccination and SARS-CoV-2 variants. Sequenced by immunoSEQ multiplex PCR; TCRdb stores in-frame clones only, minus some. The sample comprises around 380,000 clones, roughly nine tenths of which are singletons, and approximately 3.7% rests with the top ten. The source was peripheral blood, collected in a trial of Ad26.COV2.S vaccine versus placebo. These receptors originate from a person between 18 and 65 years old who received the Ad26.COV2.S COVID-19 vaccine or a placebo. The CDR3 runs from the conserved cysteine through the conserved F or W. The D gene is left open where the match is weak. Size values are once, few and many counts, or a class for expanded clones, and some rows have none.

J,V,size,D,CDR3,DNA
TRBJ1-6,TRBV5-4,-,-,CASSLVGSNSPLHF,TGTGCCAGCAGCTTGGTAGGGAGTAATTCACCCCTCCACTTT
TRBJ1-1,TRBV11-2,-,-,CASSPQGPEAFF,TGTGCCAGCAGCCCCCAGGGGCCTGAAGCTTTCTTT
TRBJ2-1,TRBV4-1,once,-,CASSQSGTSSYNEQFF,TGCGCCAGCAGCCAATCAGGAACTAGCTCCTACAATGAGCAGTTCTTC
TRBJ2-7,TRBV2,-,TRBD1,CASREDRAAYEQYF,TGTGCCAGCAGGGAGGACAGGGCCGCCTACGAGCAGTACTTC
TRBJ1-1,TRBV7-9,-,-,CASGLQGRTEAFF,TGTGCCAGCGGACTTCAGGGAAGGACTGAAGCTTTCTTT
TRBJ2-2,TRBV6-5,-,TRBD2,CASSSLAGGLFGELFF,TGTGCCAGCAGTTCACTAGCGGGGGGGCTTTTCGGGGAGCTGTTTTTT
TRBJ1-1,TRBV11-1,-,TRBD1,CASSQDRANTEAFF,TGTGCCAGCAGCCAAGACAGGGCGAACACTGAAGCTTTCTTT
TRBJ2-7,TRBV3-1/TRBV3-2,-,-,CASSQVPEYYEQYF,TGTGCCAGCAGCCAAGTCCCGGAGTACTACGAGCAGTACTTC
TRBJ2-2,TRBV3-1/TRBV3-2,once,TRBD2,CASSRGLAGFGELFF,TGTGCCAGCAGCCGGGGATTAGCGGGGTTCGGGGAGCTGTTTTTT
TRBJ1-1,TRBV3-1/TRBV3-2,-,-,CASSQARTEAFF,TGTGCCAGCAGCCAAGCACGCACTGAAGCTTTCTTT
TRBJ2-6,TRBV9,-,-,CASSVPFGGANVLTF,TGTGCCAGCAGCGTACCCTTCGGTGGGGCCAACGTCCTGACTTTC
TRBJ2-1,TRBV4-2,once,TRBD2,CASSQDSSGVGEQFF,TGTGCCAGCAGCCAAGATTCTAGCGGGGTAGGCGAGCAGTTCTTC
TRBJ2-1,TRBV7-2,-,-,CASSLALAGYNEQFF,TGTGCCAGCAGCTTAGCACTAGCCGGCTACAATGAGCAGTTCTTC
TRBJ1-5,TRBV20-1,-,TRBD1,CSASGGQPQHF,TGCAGTGCTTCAGGGGGTCAGCCCCAGCATTTT
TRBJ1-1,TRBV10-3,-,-,CAISDSPTGQLEAFF,TGTGCCATCAGTGATTCCCCGACGGGGCAATTGGAGGCTTTCTTT
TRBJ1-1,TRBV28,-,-,CASSFVNVNTEAFF,TGTGCCAGCAGTTTTGTGAATGTGAACACTGAAGCTTTCTTT
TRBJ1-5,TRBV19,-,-,CASSFPGLDQPQHF,TGTGCCAGTAGTTTCCCGGGACTGGATCAGCCCCAGCATTTT
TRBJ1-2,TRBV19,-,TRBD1,CASSIRRQGTYLEVGYTF,TGTGCCAGTAGTATTCGGAGACAGGGTACCTATCTAGAAGTTGGCTACACCTTC
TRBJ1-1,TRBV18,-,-,CASSPVEGVPEAFF,TGTGCCAGCTCACCAGTAGAGGGGGTCCCTGAAGCTTTCTTT
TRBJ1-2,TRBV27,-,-,CASSSHDRNGYTF,TGTGCCAGCAGTTCCCACGACAGGAACGGCTACACCTTC
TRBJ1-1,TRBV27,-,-,CASSLWGQLNTEAFF,TGTGCCAGCAGTTTATGGGGGCAATTGAACACTGAAGCTTTCTTT
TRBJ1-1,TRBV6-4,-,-,CASSSSVNTEAFF,-
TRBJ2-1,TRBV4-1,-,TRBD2,CASSQGLAGGPWGNEQFF,TGCGCCAGCAGCCAAGGATTAGCGGGGGGGCCTTGGGGCAATGAGCAGTTCTTC
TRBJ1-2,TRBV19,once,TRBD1,CASRQGDYGYTF,TGTGCCAGTAGACAGGGGGACTATGGCTACACCTTC
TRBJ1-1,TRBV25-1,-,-,CASTPRGGDQAFF,TGTGCCAGCACCCCTCGTGGGGGGGATCAAGCTTTCTTT
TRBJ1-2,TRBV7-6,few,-,CASSLEAGDYGYTF,TGTGCCAGCAGCTTAGAGGCCGGAGACTATGGCTACACCTTC
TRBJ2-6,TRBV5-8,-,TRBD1,CASSLEPGRGLFSGANVLTF,TGTGCCAGCAGCTTGGAGCCGGGTAGGGGGCTGTTCTCTGGGGCCAACGTCCTGACTTTC
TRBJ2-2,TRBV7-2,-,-,CASSLDPTTTGELFF,TGTGCCAGCAGCTTAGATCCGACTACCACCGGGGAGCTGTTTTTT
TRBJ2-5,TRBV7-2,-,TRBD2,CASTEGLAGETQYF,TGTGCCAGCACCGAGGGACTAGCGGGGGAGACCCAGTACTTC
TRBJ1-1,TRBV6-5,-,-,CASSKGGTEAFF,TGTGCCAGCAGTAAGGGAGGGACTGAAGCTTTCTTT
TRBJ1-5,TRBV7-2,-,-,CASSPNSNQPQHF,TGTGCCAGCAGCCCGAATAGCAATCAGCCCCAGCATTTT
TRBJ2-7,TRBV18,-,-,CASSAGGWSGYEQYF,TGTGCCAGTTCTGCGGGCGGGTGGTCGGGGTACGAGCAGTACTTC
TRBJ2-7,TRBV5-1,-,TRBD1,CASSAQGAGEQYF,TGCGCCAGCAGCGCTCAGGGGGCGGGCGAGCAGTACTTC
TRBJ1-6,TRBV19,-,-,CASSIGTEPNSPLHF,TGTGCCAGTAGTATCGGGACGGAGCCAAATTCACCCCTCCACTTT
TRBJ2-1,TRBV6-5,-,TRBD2,CASSYFGREQFF,TGTGCCAGCAGTTACTTCGGGAGGGAGCAGTTCTTC
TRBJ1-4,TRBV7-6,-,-,CASSPGPGDNEKLFF,TGTGCCAGCAGCCCTGGGCCAGGGGATAATGAAAAACTGTTTTTT
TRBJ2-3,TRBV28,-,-,CASSSQLDTQYF,TGTGCCAGCAGTTCCCAGCTCGATACGCAGTATTTT
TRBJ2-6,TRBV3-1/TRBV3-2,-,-,CASSPPGGANVLTF,TGTGCCAGCAGCCCCCCCGGGGGGGCCAACGTCCTGACTTTC
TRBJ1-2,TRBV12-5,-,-,CASGLDSLVYGYTF,TGTGCTAGTGGACTTGACAGCCTCGTCTATGGCTACACCTTC
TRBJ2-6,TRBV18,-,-,CASSPGRRSGANVLTF,TGTGCCAGCTCACCAGGTAGACGGTCTGGGGCCAACGTCCTGACTTTC
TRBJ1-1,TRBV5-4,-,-,CASSLAQGIAFF,TGTGCCAGCAGCTTGGCACAGGGTATAGCTTTCTTT
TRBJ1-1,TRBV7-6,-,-,CASSLSPGANTEAFF,TGTGCCAGCAGCTTAAGCCCAGGGGCGAACACTGAAGCTTTCTTT
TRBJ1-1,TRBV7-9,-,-,CASSPRMVVLNTEAFF,TGTGCCAGCAGCCCGAGGATGGTGGTTCTGAACACTGAAGCTTTCTTT
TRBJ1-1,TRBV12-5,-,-,CASGLVNTGLMNTEAFF,TGTGCTAGTGGTTTGGTAAATACAGGCCTAATGAACACTGAAGCTTTCTTT
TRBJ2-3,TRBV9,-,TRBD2,CASSTRDSGGFGTDTQYF,TGTGCCAGCAGCACACGGGATAGCGGGGGATTTGGCACAGATACGCAGTATTTT
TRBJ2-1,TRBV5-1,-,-,CASSFSYNEQFF,TGCGCCAGCAGCTTTAGCTACAATGAGCAGTTCTTC
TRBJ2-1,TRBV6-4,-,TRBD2,CASSPTSGGLQFF,TGTGCCAGCAGCCCTACTAGCGGGGGACTACAGTTCTTC
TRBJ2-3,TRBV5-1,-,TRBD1,CASSISGGSSTDTQYF,TGCGCCAGCAGCATATCAGGGGGTTCGAGCACAGATACGCAGTATTTT
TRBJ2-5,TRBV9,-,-,CASSVGRGAGVGETQYF,TGTGCCAGCAGCGTAGGGAGGGGCGCCGGCGTGGGAGAGACCCAGTACTTC
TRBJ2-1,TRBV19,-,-,CASSRRDEQFF,TGTGCCAGTAGCCGGAGGGATGAGCAGTTCTTC
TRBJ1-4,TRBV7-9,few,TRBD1,CASSARQGSNEKLFF,TGTGCCAGCAGCGCAAGACAGGGAAGTAATGAAAAACTGTTTTTT
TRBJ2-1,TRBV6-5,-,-,CASIGGGGGNEQFF,TGTGCCAGCATTGGTGGGGGGGGCGGCAATGAGCAGTTCTTC
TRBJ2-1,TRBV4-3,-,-,CASSQDMGYEQFF,TGCGCCAGCAGCCAAGATATGGGGTATGAGCAGTTCTTC
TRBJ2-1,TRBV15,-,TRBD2,CATSRTSGYNEQFF,TGTGCCACCAGCAGGACTAGCGGGTACAATGAGCAGTTCTTC
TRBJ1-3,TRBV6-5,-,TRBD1,CASRQDRGLRNTIYF,TGTGCCAGCAGGCAAGACAGGGGGCTTAGAAACACCATATATTTT
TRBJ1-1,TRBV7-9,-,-,CASSLRSGNTEAFF,TGTGCCAGCAGCTTAAGGTCGGGCAACACTGAAGCTTTCTTT
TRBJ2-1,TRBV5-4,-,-,CASGDGLNIYNEQFF,TGTGCCAGCGGAGATGGTCTGAATATATACAATGAGCAGTTCTTC
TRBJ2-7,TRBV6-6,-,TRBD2,CASSLSSGGIYEQYF,TGTGCCAGCAGTTTGTCTAGCGGGGGAATCTACGAGCAGTACTTC
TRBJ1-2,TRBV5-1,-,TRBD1,CASSTGTGNYGYTF,TGCGCCAGCAGCACCGGGACAGGGAACTATGGCTACACCTTC
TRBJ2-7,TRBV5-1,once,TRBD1,CASTVGTGDDEQYF,TGCGCCAGCACCGTCGGGACAGGGGACGACGAGCAGTACTTC